Sequencing of this TCR beta chain was carried out in a study of shared clonotypes between healthy human individuals. Study-level background: Each donor contributed plates that comprised three CD4 naive, three CD4 memory, two CD8 naive and one CD8 memory.

The CDR3 contains 14 residues. V dropped 4 bases and J dropped 3 bases, with 11 bases sitting between them. CDR1 SGDLS and CDR2 YYNGEE come from the germline V gene. Points from the study as a whole: Donors were few, which limited the genetic and exposure-history diversity represented.

Genomic DNA of every subset was divided equally among multiple immunoSEQ plates. Per sorted-subset replicate PCR, input was approximately 0.2 ug DNA, representing about 32,000 T cell genomes. Libraries were prepared by immunoSEQ multiplex PCR; TCRdb keeps only in-frame clonotypes and omits some of them. The data hold 650,000 to 800,000 clones, with just over 90% observed a single time. For this clone: Its antigen is undetermined.

Positively selected for CCR7, the CD45RO-negative cells used as naive CD8 cells excluded terminally differentiated effector memory CD45RA+ cells. This chain joins TRBV9 and TRBJ2-1; D may match TRBD1 or TRBD2 (5 bases each). What was sequenced was naive CD8+ T cells sorted from blood. This clonotype was obtained from a young man in good health. The CDR3 loop reads CASSTGTDYNEQFF. Written as DNA, the CDR3 is TGTGCCAGCAGCACCGGGACGGACTACAATGAGCAGTTCTTC. The full variable domain, its missing parts supplied by reference TRBV9 and TRBJ2-1, is DSGVTQTPKHLITATGQRVTLRCSPRSGDLSVYWYQQSLDQGLQFLIQYYNGEERAKGNILERFSAQQFPDLHSELNLSSLELGDSALYFCASSTGTDYNEQFFGPGTRLTVL.